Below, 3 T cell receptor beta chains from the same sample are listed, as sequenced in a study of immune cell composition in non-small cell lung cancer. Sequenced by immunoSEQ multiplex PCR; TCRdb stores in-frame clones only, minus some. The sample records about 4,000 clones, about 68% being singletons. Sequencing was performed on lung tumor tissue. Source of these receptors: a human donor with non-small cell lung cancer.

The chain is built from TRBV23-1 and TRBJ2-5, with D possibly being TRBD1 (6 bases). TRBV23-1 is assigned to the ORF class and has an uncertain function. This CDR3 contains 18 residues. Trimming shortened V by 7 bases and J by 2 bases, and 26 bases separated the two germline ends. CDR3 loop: CASTQQGLRCHIQETQYF. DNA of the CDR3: TGCGCCAGCACCCAACAGGGCCTCCGGTGTCACATACAAGAGACCCAGTACTTC.

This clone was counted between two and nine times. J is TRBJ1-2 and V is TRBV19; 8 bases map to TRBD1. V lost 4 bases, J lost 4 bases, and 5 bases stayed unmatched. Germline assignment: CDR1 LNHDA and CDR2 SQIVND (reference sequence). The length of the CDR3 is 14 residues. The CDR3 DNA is TGTGCCAGTAGTACCCTGACAGGGGCCTATGGCTACACCTTC. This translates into CASSTLTGAYGYTF.

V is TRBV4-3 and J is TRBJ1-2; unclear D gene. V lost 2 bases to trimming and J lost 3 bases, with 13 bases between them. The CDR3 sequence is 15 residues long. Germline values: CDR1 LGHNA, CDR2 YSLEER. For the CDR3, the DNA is TGCGCCAGCAGCCAAAGTAATCAAGCTGACTATGGCTACACCTTC. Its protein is CASSQSNQADYGYTF.